This TCR beta chain emerged from a study of T cell repertoires in cytomegalovirus infection. Turning to the study itself: Researchers turned to recently identified HLA-C-restricted CMV epitopes as well as well-studied HLA-B-restricted ones. Public TCR beta signatures provided an indication of both CMV infection and a matching HLA type.

Broader study findings: The ex vivo response showed dominance by HLA-C-restricted CMV-specific TCR beta clonotypes.

TCRdb reprocessed the reads via MiXCR and lists one record per CDR3 protein. The sample includes roughly 990,000 distinct CDR3 sequences, around 29% of them seen just once. This clonotype was observed a handful of times. As yet, its antigen is unknown. Sequencing used cultured CD8+ T cells from PBMCs, obtained from culture after CMV antigen stimulation. The receptor comes from a human donor in good health (CMV status not recorded). Some clones in this sample may be carry-over from other donors' samples.

DNA of the CDR3: TGTGCCAGCAGTCCCGGGACAGTGAGAAAAGAGACCCAGTACTTC. Its protein is CASSPGTVRKETQYF. This rearrangement joins TRBV27 to TRBJ2-5; 7 bases align to TRBD1. V shed 5 bases and J 3 bases; nucleotides not matched to a gene: 9. The length of the CDR3 is 15 residues. Germline V lookup: CDR1 MNHEY, CDR2 SMNVEV (reference sequence).